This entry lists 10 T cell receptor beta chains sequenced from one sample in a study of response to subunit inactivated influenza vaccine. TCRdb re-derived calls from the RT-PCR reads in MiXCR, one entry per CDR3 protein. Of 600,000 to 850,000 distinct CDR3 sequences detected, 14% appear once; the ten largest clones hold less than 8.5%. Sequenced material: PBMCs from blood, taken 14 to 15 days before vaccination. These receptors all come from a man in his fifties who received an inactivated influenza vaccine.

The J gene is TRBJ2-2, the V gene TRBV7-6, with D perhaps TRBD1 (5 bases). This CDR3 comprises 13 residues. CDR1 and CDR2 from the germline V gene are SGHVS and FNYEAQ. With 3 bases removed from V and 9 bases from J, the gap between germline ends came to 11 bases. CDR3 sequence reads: CASSLGPGRELFF. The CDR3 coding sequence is TGTGCCAGCAGCTTGGGCCCAGGGCGGGAGCTGTTTTTT.

The CDR3 spells CSVLPSGRNNEQFF. In DNA form, the CDR3 reads TGCAGCGTCCTGCCTAGCGGGAGGAACAATGAGCAGTTCTTC. The chain recombines TRBV29-1 with TRBJ2-1; 11 bases are shared with TRBD2. The germline V gene encodes CDR1 SQVTM and CDR2 ANQGSEA. The CDR3 is 14 amino acids. The ends lost 6 bases at V and 5 bases at J; junction bases unmatched: 6.

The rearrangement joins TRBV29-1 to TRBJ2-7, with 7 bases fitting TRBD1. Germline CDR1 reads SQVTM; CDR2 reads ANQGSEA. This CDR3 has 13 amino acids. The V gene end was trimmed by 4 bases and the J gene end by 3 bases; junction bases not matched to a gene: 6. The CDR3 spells CSVGQGFGYEQYF. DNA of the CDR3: TGCAGCGTTGGACAGGGCTTCGGCTACGAGCAGTACTTC.

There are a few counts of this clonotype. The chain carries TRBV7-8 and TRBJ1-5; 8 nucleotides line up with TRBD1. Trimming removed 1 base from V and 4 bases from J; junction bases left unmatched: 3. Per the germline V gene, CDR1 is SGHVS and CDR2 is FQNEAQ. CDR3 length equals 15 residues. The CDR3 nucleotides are TGTGCCAGCAGCTTAGGACAGGGGATGAATCAGCCCCAGCATTTT. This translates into CASSLGQGMNQPQHF.

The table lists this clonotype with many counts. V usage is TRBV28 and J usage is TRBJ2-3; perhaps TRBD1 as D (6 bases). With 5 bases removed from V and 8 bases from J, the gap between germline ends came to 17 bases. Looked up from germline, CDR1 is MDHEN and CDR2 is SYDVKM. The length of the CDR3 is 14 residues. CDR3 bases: TGTGCCAGCAGTATTCTACAGGGTGAGGTTACGCAGTATTTT. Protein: CASSILQGEVTQYF.

The CDR3 DNA reads as TGTGCCAGCAGCGGGGCGGGGGGGAACGAGCAGTACTTC. Translated: CASSGAGGNEQYF. V and J are TRBV6-6 and TRBJ2-7; 9 nucleotides line up with TRBD2. This CDR3 has 13 residues. Germline loops: CDR1 MNHNY, CDR2 SVGAGI (reference sequence). V gave up 6 bases and J gave up 5 bases; unmatched junction bases: 5.

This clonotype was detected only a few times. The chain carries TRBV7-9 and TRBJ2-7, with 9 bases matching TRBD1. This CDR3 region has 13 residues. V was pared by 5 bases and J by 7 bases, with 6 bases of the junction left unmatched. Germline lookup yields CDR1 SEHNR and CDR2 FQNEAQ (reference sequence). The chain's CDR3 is CASSRDREGEQYF. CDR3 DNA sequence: TGTGCCAGCAGCCGGGACAGGGAGGGAGAGCAGTACTTC. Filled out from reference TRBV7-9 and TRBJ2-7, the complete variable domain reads DTGVSQNPRHKITKRGQNVTFRCDPISEHNRLYWYRQTLGQGPEFLTYFQNEAQLEKSRLLSDRFSAERPKGSFSTLEIQRTEQGDSAMYLCASSRDREGEQYFGPGTRLTVT.

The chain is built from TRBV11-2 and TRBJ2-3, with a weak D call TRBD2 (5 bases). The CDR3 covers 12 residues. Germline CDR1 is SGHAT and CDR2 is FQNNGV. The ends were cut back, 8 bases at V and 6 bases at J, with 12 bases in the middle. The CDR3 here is CASHGVGDTQYF. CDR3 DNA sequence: TGTGCCAGCCACGGGGTCGGGGATACGCAGTATTTT.

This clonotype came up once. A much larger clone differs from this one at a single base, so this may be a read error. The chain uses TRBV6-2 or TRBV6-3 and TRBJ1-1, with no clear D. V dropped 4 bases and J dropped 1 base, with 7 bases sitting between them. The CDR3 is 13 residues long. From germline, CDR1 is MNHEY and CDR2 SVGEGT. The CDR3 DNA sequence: TGTGCCAGCAGTTGGCTGGCGAACACTGAAGCTTTCTTT. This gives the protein CASSWLANTEAFF.

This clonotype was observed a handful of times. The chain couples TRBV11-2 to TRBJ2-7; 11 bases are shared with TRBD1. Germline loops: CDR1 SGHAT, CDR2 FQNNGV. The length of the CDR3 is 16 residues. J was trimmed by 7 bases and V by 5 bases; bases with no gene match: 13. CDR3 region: CASSPLGTGGFREQYF. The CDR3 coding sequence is TGTGCCAGCAGCCCCCTAGGGACAGGGGGATTTCGAGAGCAGTACTTC.